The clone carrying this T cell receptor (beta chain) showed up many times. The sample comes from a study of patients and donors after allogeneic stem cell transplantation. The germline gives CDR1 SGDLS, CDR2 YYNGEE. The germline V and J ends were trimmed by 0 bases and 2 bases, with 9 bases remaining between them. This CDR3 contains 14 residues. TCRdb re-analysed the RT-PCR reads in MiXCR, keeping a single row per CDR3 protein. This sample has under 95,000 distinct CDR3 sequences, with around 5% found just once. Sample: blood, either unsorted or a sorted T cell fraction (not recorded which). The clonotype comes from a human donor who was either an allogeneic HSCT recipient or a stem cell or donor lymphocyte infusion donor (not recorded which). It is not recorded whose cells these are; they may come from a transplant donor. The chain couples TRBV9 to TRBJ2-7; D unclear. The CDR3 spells CASSVDQEAYEQYF. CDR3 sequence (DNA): TGTGCCAGCAGCGTAGATCAGGAAGCCTACGAGCAGTACTTC.